The clone carrying this T cell receptor (beta chain) rates as hyperexpanded. This entry belongs to a study of liver allograft versus peripheral blood T cells. Study background: Intrahepatic T cell receptor repertoires from transplanted livers were compared against repertoires in recipients' peripheral blood.

With 5 bases removed from V and 4 bases from J, the gap between germline ends came to 6 bases. CDR3 length: 12 residues. CDR1 and CDR2 (germline): MNHEY, SMNVEV (reference sequence). Using its own MiXCR run on the reads, TCRdb lists one record per CDR3 protein. The table lists about 120 distinct CDR3 sequences, over 20% of them singletons, with approximately 40% in the top ten. The J gene is TRBJ2-1, the V gene TRBV27; D unclear. The clonotype originates from a human patient who had a liver transplant. Some of these T cells may belong to the graft donor. This chain's CDR3 is CASSPSYNEQFF. In DNA, the CDR3 is TGTGCCAGCAGTCCCTCGTACAATGAGCAGTTCTTC.